One and the same sample provided the 20 T cell receptor beta chains below, sequenced in a study of cytomegalovirus exposure and HLA in healthy donors. The PCR used 60 Vbeta and 13 Jbeta primers. TCRdb keeps only in-frame clones here, not all; method: immunoSEQ multiplex PCR. Of fewer than 200,000 clones in the sample, approximately 84% are singletons; the top ten hold about 5%. Sequences were obtained from PBMCs. All receptors derive from a woman in her 50s in good health and CMV-seropositive.

The chain has TRBV30 and TRBJ1-5; D unresolved. Trimming stripped 1 base from V and 0 bases from J, with 7 bases between. Germline CDR1 GTSNPN, CDR2 SVGIG (reference sequence). The length of the CDR3 is 14 residues. This chain's CDR3 is CAWSEHYSNQPQHF. The CDR3 DNA reads as TGTGCCTGGAGTGAGCATTATAGCAATCAGCCCCAGCATTTT.

J is TRBJ2-1 and V is TRBV23-1, with 12 bases lining up with TRBD2. TRBV23-1 is an open reading frame whose function is uncertain. J lost 6 bases, V lost 0 bases, and 3 bases had no gene match. This CDR3 region has 16 residues. DNA for the CDR3: TGCGCCAGCAGTCAATCGGGACTAGCGGGCCCCAATGAGCAGTTCTTC. Residues: CASSQSGLAGPNEQFF.

This clone has just a few counts. This rearrangement joins TRBV28 to TRBJ2-1; D gene ambiguous. Trimming removed 1 base at V and 0 bases at J, with 7 bases between. This CDR3 comprises 15 residues. Germline CDR1 is MDHEN and CDR2 is SYDVKM. This CDR3 reads CASSLSRSSYNEQFF. The CDR3 coding sequence is TGTGCCAGCAGTTTATCCCGGAGCTCCTACAATGAGCAGTTCTTC.

V usage is TRBV5-5 and J usage is TRBJ2-7, with a possible D match to TRBD1 (6 bases). This CDR3 region has 15 residues. CDR1 SGHKS and CDR2 YYEKEE come from the germline V gene (reference sequence). The V gene lost 4 bases and the J gene lost 0 bases, with 14 bases spanning the gap. The CDR3 DNA follows: TGTGCCAGCAGCCTACGAACAGGGAGCTCCTACGAGCAGTACTTC. The encoded protein is CASSLRTGSSYEQYF.

J is TRBJ2-7 and V is TRBV9; D possibly corresponds to TRBD2 (6 bases). Trimming cost V 3 bases and J 2 bases, with 9 bases left between them. Germline CDR1 and CDR2: SGDLS and YYNGEE. This CDR3 has 13 amino acids. CDR3 nucleotide sequence: TGTGCCAGCAGCGCCGGGAGCACCTACGAGCAGTACTTC. Translating gives CASSAGSTYEQYF.

CDR3 sequence: CASSADTRDRGWEEQFF. The CDR3, as DNA: TGTGCCAGCAGCGCGGACACCAGGGACAGGGGATGGGAGGAGCAGTTCTTC. This chain joins TRBV7-8 and TRBJ2-1, with TRBD1 matching over 10 bases. The CDR3 covers 17 residues. J was trimmed by 10 bases and V by 5 bases; bases with no gene match: 17. In germline, CDR1 is SGHVS, CDR2 FQNEAQ.

The chain combines TRBV10-3 with TRBJ1-1; 7 nucleotides line up with TRBD1. From germline, CDR1 is ENHRY and CDR2 SYGVKD. V lost 10 bases, J lost 0 bases, and 17 bases stayed unmatched. This CDR3 is 17 amino acids long. CDR3 residues: CATNTMTGTVMNTEAFF. Written as DNA, the CDR3 is TGTGCCACCAATACCATGACAGGGACGGTAATGAACACTGAAGCTTTCTTT.

The rearrangement uses TRBV29-1 and TRBJ2-2; D may be TRBD2 (5 bases). The CDR3 length is 12 residues. CDR1 SQVTM and CDR2 ANQGSEA come from the germline V gene. Trimming left V 7 bases short and J 2 bases short, with 8 bases between. The CDR3 here is CSAGVNTGELFF. CDR3 nucleotide sequence: TGCAGCGCCGGGGTAAACACCGGGGAGCTGTTTTTT.

This sequence joins TRBV5-1 and TRBJ2-5; the D is unclear. The CDR3 runs to 15 residues. Germline V gene lookup returns CDR1 SGHRS and CDR2 YFSETQ. The ends were cut back, 2 bases at V and 2 bases at J, with 13 bases in the middle. The CDR3 sequence is CASSFNGATQETQYF. CDR3 sequence (DNA): TGCGCCAGCAGCTTTAACGGCGCGACACAAGAGACCCAGTACTTC.

This clone was counted once. This chain connects TRBV5-1 to TRBJ2-1, with TRBD2 identical over 14 bases. V lost 1 base, J lost 9 bases, and 9 bases stayed unmatched. Germline lookup yields CDR1 SGHRS and CDR2 YFSETQ. The CDR3 totals 17 residues. The CDR3 DNA is TGCGCCAGCAGCTTGCCCGGGACTAGCGGGAGCATCGGTGAGCAGTTCTTC. It yields the protein CASSLPGTSGSIGEQFF.

The chain uses TRBV11-1 and TRBJ2-7; weak D call: TRBD2 (6 bases). CDR1 is SGHAT, CDR2 FQDESV, per germline (reference sequence). This CDR3 region has 13 residues. Trimming removed 5 bases from V and 3 bases from J, with 11 bases in between. Here the CDR3 reads CASSAGRSYEQYF. CDR3 coding DNA: TGTGCCAGCAGCGCGGGACGGAGCTACGAGCAGTACTTC. Using reference TRBV11-1 and TRBJ2-7 for the parts outside the CDR3, the full variable domain is EAEVAQSPRYKITEKSQAVAFWCDPISGHATLYWYRQILGQGPELLVQFQDESVVDDSQLPKDRFSAERLKGVDSTLKIQPAELGDSAMYLCASSAGRSYEQYFGPGTRLTVT.

This clone was picked up a small number of times. The chain is built from TRBV18 and TRBJ2-1, with D possibly matching TRBD2 (7 bases). CDR1 is KGHSH and CDR2 is LQKENI in the germline V gene. The CDR3 loop spans 16 amino acids. V shed 0 bases and J shed 6 bases, with 15 bases lying between them. CDR3 in DNA: TGTGCCAGCTCACCACCAGGCGGGGGCCGGGGCAATGAGCAGTTCTTC. Translating it yields CASSPPGGGRGNEQFF.

The J gene is TRBJ1-4, the V gene TRBV4-3; no clear D. V was pared by 4 bases and J by 8 bases, with 14 bases between. The CDR3 covers 14 residues. Germline V gene sequence: CDR1 LGHNA, CDR2 YSLEER. The CDR3 is CASSLSRVSEKLFF. Written as DNA, the CDR3 is TGCGCCAGCAGCCTATCCCGGGTCAGCGAAAAACTGTTTTTT.

CDR3 sequence (DNA): TGTGCCAGCAGGCTCCGGGACAGTCTTTACTTC. This gives the protein CASRLRDSLYF. The chain carries TRBV28 and TRBJ2-5; TRBD1 matches 7 bases. The CDR3 is made up of 11 amino acids. The germline CDR1 and CDR2 sequences are MDHEN and SYDVKM. Trimming at V came to 6 bases and at J to 14 bases, leaving 9 bases not matched to a gene.

This chain links TRBV6-6 with TRBJ2-5; 8 bases are shared with TRBD2. Germline V CDR1 and CDR2: MNHNY, SVGAGI (reference sequence). The CDR3 contains 15 residues. With V trimmed by 6 bases and J by 5 bases, 11 bases remained unmatched. As DNA, the CDR3 is TGTGCCAGCAGGACTACTAGCGGCCGCGGGGAGACCCAGTACTTC. This translates into CASRTTSGRGETQYF.

This chain uses TRBV7-3 with TRBJ2-5, with TRBD2 matching 9 bases. Germline values: CDR1 SGHTA, CDR2 FQGTGA. This CDR3 is 15 amino acids long. V shed 6 bases and J 5 bases; nucleotides not matched to a gene: 10. Written as DNA, the CDR3 is TGTGCCAGCAGTCGGCGGGGGGGCCAGGTTGAGACCCAGTACTTC. Translated: CASSRRGGQVETQYF. Together with reference TRBV7-3 and TRBJ2-5, the CDR3 gives the full variable domain: GAGVSQTPSNKVTEKGKYVELRCDPISGHTALYWYRQSLGQGPEFLIYFQGTGAADDSGLPNDRFFAVRPEGSVSTLKIQRTERGDSAVYLCASSRRGGQVETQYFGPGTRLLVL.

V and J are TRBV6-1 and TRBJ1-5; D is ambiguous. Germline CDR1 MNHNS, CDR2 SASEGT. The CDR3 consists of 14 residues. The germline V and J ends were trimmed by 4 bases and 5 bases, with 12 bases remaining between them. CDR3 sequence (DNA): TGTGCCAGCAGTGCCGAAGAAGGAGATCAGCCCCAGCATTTT. It yields the protein CASSAEEGDQPQHF.

The J gene is TRBJ2-1, the V gene TRBV28; the D is unclear. The CDR3 sequence is 15 residues long. Germline CDR1 MDHEN, CDR2 SYDVKM. V was shortened by 2 bases and J by 7 bases, with 15 bases between the two germline ends. The CDR3: CASSLGNLPRNEQFF. The CDR3 DNA reads TGTGCCAGCAGTTTAGGTAACCTCCCGCGGAATGAGCAGTTCTTC.

V and J are TRBV4-1 and TRBJ2-1, with D possibly being TRBD2 (6 bases). This CDR3 region has 16 residues. With 4 bases removed from V and 4 bases from J, the gap between germline ends came to 17 bases. CDR1 and CDR2 (germline): MGHRA, YSYEKL. The CDR3 region has the DNA TGCGCCAGCAGCCTGTGGGATAGCGGAGTGTACAATGAGCAGTTCTTC. Translating it yields CASSLWDSGVYNEQFF.

This clone was recorded once. The rearrangement links TRBV9 to TRBJ2-5; 8 positions agree with TRBD2. The J call may be in error: the DNA end matches TRBJ2-7 better. Germline lookup yields CDR1 SGDLS and CDR2 YYNGEE. The CDR3 loop spans 16 amino acids. The CDR3 sequence: CASSPGAGGAYYEQYF. Here the CDR3 DNA reads TGTGCCAGCAGCCCTGGTGCGGGGGGTGCCTACTACGAGCAGTACTTC.